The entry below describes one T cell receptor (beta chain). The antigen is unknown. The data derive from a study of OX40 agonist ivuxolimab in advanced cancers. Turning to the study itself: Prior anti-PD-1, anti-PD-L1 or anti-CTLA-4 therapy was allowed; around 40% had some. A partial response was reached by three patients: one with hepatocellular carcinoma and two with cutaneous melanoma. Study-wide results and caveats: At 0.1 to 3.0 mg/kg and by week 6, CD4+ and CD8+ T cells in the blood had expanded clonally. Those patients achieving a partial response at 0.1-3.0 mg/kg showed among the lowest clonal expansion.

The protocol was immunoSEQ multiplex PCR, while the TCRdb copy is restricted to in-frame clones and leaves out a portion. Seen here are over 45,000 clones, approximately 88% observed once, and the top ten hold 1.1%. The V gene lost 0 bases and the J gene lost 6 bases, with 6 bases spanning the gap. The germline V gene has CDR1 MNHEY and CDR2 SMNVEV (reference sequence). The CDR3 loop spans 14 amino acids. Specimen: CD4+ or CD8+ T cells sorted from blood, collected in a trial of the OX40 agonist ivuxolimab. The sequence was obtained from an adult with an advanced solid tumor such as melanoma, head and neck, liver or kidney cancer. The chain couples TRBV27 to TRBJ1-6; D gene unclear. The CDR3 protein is CASSLSAGNSPLHF. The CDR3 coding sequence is TGTGCCAGCAGTTTATCAGCGGGTAATTCACCCCTCCACTTT.